One and the same sample provided the 30 T cell receptor beta chains below, sequenced in a study of cytomegalovirus exposure and HLA in healthy donors. Primers included in the PCR were 60 Vbeta and 13 Jbeta primers. Clones were sequenced by immunoSEQ multiplex PCR, and TCRdb holds only the in-frame ones, with some missing. Altogether 200,000 or so clones are present, 78% being singletons, with the ten largest covering about 5.6%. Input material: PBMCs. Receptors were obtained from a woman in her twenties or thirties in good health and CMV-seropositive.

The rearrangement links TRBV6-5 to TRBJ2-7; a possible D gene is TRBD2 (6 bases). The germline V gene encodes CDR1 MNHEY and CDR2 SVGAGI. The CDR3 is made up of 15 amino acids. V lost 0 bases and J 3 bases, leaving 12 bases between the germline ends. The CDR3, as DNA: TGTGCCAGCAGTTACTCGAGTGGGGGGAACTACGAGCAGTACTTC. The encoded protein is CASSYSSGGNYEQYF.

This sequence joins TRBV5-1 and TRBJ1-2; a weak D match, TRBD1 (6 bases). Germline-derived CDR1 and CDR2 are SGHRS and YFSETQ. The CDR3 runs 12 residues. Trimming stripped 6 bases from V and 4 bases from J, with 10 bases between. The CDR3 DNA reads as TGCGCCAGCACTCGGGACACCTATGGCTACACCTTC. Translation: CASTRDTYGYTF.

The V gene is TRBV27, the J gene TRBJ2-3, with 7 bases that match TRBD1. The CDR3 extends over 13 amino acids. Germline loops: CDR1 MNHEY, CDR2 SMNVEV (reference sequence). V shed 6 bases, J shed 3 bases, and the junction held 3 bases outside the gene matches. The DNA of the CDR3 is TGTGCCAGCAGCTTGACAGGGACAGATACGCAGTATTTT. The encoded protein is CASSLTGTDTQYF.

The DNA for the CDR3 is TGTGCCAGCAGCTTGTTTTCTAGAAACGAGCAGTACTTC. It codes for CASSLFSRNEQYF. The gene calls are TRBV5-4 and TRBJ2-7; no firm D call. The CDR3 consists of 13 residues. The germline V gene has CDR1 SGHNT and CDR2 YYREEE (reference sequence). V dropped 1 base and J dropped 5 bases, with 10 bases sitting between them.

This clone has only one observation. This chain uses TRBV21-1 with TRBJ2-7; the D call of TRBD1 is as the table states it, not checked on the DNA. TRBV21-1 is a known pseudogene. CDR3 size: 16 residues. Written as DNA, the CDR3 is TGTGCCAGCAGCACCCCGATTGACAGGGCAACCTACGAGCAGTACTTC. The encoded protein is CASSTPIDRATYEQYF.

This clone was counted only a few times. The chain employs TRBV5-1 and TRBJ2-7, with D possibly matching TRBD2 (5 bases). The CDR3 totals 13 residues. The germline V and J ends were trimmed by 4 bases and 1 base, with 9 bases remaining between them. Germline lookup yields CDR1 SGHRS and CDR2 YFSETQ. The CDR3 sequence: CASSGRGSYEQYF. CDR3 DNA sequence: TGCGCCAGCAGCGGTCGGGGATCCTACGAGCAGTACTTC. Together with reference TRBV5-1 and TRBJ2-7, the CDR3 gives the full variable domain: KAGVTQTPRYLIKTRGQQVTLSCSPISGHRSVSWYQQTPGQGLQFLFEYFSETQRNKGNFPGRFSGRQFSNSRSEMNVSTLELGDSALYLCASSGRGSYEQYFGPGTRLTVT.

This clone turned up a few times. The chain employs TRBV5-5 and TRBJ1-5, with no clear D. CDR1 and CDR2 (germline): SGHKS, YYEKEE (reference sequence). V lost 1 base and J lost 7, with 12 bases in between. The length of the CDR3 is 14 residues. CDR3 protein: CASSLSWALQPQHF. In DNA form, the CDR3 reads TGTGCCAGCAGCTTGTCTTGGGCCTTACAGCCCCAGCATTTT. The full variable domain, rest sourced from reference TRBV5-5 and TRBJ1-5, is DAGVTQSPTHLIKTRGQQVTLRCSPISGHKSVSWYQQVLGQGPQFIFQYYEKEERGRGNFPDRFSARQFPNYSSELNVNALLLGDSALYLCASSLSWALQPQHFGDGTRLSIL.

This clone appeared once. The rearrangement joins TRBV27 to TRBJ1-1; TRBD1 aligns across 7 bases. Looked up from germline, CDR1 is MNHEY and CDR2 is SMNVEV (reference sequence). The V gene end was trimmed by 6 bases and the J gene end by 4 bases; junction bases not matched to a gene: 5. CDR3 size: 13 residues. The CDR3 protein is CASRQTGFTEAFF. The CDR3 DNA reads as TGTGCCAGCAGGCAGACAGGGTTCACTGAAGCTTTCTTT.

The gene calls are TRBV28 and TRBJ2-2; D is unclear. The CDR3 consists of 13 residues. V gave up 3 bases and J gave up 4 bases, with 6 bases separating them. Germline CDR1 reads MDHEN; CDR2 reads SYDVKM. For the CDR3, the DNA is TGTGCCAGCAGTTTTTCTAGCACCGGGGAGCTGTTTTTT. Translated: CASSFSSTGELFF. Complete variable domain (other parts from reference TRBV28 and TRBJ2-2): DVKVTQSSRYLVKRTGEKVFLECVQDMDHENMFWYRQDPGLGLRLIYFSYDVKMKEKGDIPEGYSVSREKKERFSLILESASTNQTSMYLCASSFSSTGELFFGEGSRLTVL.

The V gene is TRBV14, the J gene TRBJ2-2; 7 bases fit TRBD1. Germline loops: CDR1 SGHDN, CDR2 FVKESK. The V gene end was trimmed by 0 bases and the J gene end by 6 bases; junction bases not matched to a gene: 10. The CDR3 has 17 residues. DNA for the CDR3: TGTGCCAGCAGCCAAGATTCCAACTGGGACAGCCCCGGGGAGCTGTTTTTT. Amino acids: CASSQDSNWDSPGELFF.

The V gene is TRBV18, the J gene TRBJ2-1, with TRBD2 identical over 7 bases. V lost 6 bases to trimming and J lost 8 bases; unmatched junction nucleotides: 4. There are 12 residues in the CDR3. The germline gives CDR1 KGHSH, CDR2 LQKENI. The DNA for the CDR3 is TGTGCCAGCTCCCAGCGGGGCGATGAGCAGTTCTTC. Its translation: CASSQRGDEQFF.

This chain joins TRBV6-5 and TRBJ2-5; 7 bases are a match to TRBD2. This CDR3 is 15 amino acids long. Looked up from germline, CDR1 is MNHEY and CDR2 is SVGAGI. The J segment lost 4 bases and the V segment lost 2 bases, leaving 7 bases of the junction unmatched. CDR3 DNA sequence: TGTGCCAGCAGTTACACGGCGGGAGAGATAGAGACCCAGTACTTC. Protein product: CASSYTAGEIETQYF.

The CDR3 sequence: CASGGASLAGDDPISYEQYF. CDR3 nucleotide sequence: TGTGCCAGCGGGGGGGCCAGTCTAGCGGGAGACGACCCGATCTCCTACGAGCAGTACTTC. The chain couples TRBV28 to TRBJ2-7, with 10 bases that match TRBD2. CDR3 size: 20 residues. V lost 8 bases and J lost 0; bases outside the gene matches: 22. Germline lookup yields CDR1 MDHEN and CDR2 SYDVKM.

The chain recombines TRBV29-1 with TRBJ2-7; D not certain. Trimming shortened V by 0 bases and J by 7 bases, and 10 bases separated the two germline ends. The CDR3 is made up of 12 amino acids. CDR1 is SQVTM and CDR2 is ANQGSEA in the germline V gene. The CDR3 sequence: CSVEEGRGEQYF. DNA of the CDR3: TGCAGCGTTGAAGAGGGTAGAGGAGAGCAGTACTTC.

This clone was picked up one time. This chain joins TRBV5-4 and TRBJ1-6, with D unclear. The CDR3 runs 15 residues. V lost 3 bases, J lost 7 bases, and 14 bases lay in between. Germline V gives CDR1 SGHNT, CDR2 YYREEE (reference sequence). The CDR3: CASSSYREGNSPLHF. The CDR3 coding sequence is TGTGCCAGCAGCTCTTATCGAGAGGGAAATTCACCCCTCCACTTT.

The chain links TRBV25-1 to TRBJ2-5, with 13 bases aligning to TRBD2. The V and J ends lost 3 bases and 7 bases, in that order; junction bases with no gene match: 11. Germline values: CDR1 MGHDK, CDR2 SYGVNS. The CDR3 totals 17 residues. The CDR3 loop reads CASSERGGLAGVGTQYF. The DNA of the CDR3 is TGTGCCAGCAGTGAGCGGGGTGGACTAGCGGGAGTCGGGACCCAGTACTTC.

The V call is TRBV7-3, the J call TRBJ1-6; D unclear. The CDR3 sequence is 15 residues long. CDR1 is SGHTA and CDR2 is FQGTGA in the germline V gene. V lost 5 bases and J 3 bases, leaving 11 bases between the germline ends. This CDR3 is CASSRARGYNSPLHF. The CDR3 DNA is TGTGCCAGCAGCCGCGCCAGAGGCTATAATTCACCCCTCCACTTT.

The chain recombines TRBV5-1 with TRBJ1-3; TRBD1 aligns across 7 bases. V lost 1 base and J lost 0; bases outside the gene matches: 1. Germline values: CDR1 SGHRS, CDR2 YFSETQ. The CDR3 loop spans 15 amino acids. The CDR3 DNA sequence: TGCGCCAGCAGCTTGACAGGGGTCTCTGGAAACACCATATATTTT. It specifies CASSLTGVSGNTIYF.

The V gene is TRBV4-3, the J gene TRBJ2-1; 12 bases map to TRBD2. Germline-derived CDR1 and CDR2 are LGHNA and YSLEER. V was clipped by 2 bases and J by 0 bases; unmatched bases: 8. This CDR3 has 19 amino acids. CDR3: CASSQRLAGAQSSYNEQFF. The CDR3 DNA follows: TGCGCCAGCAGCCAACGACTAGCGGGGGCTCAAAGCTCCTACAATGAGCAGTTCTTC.

This clone was seen only a few times. The gene calls are TRBV7-3 and TRBJ2-1, with no clear D. Trimming pared 2 bases from V and 5 bases from J, leaving 7 bases between. Germline values: CDR1 SGHTA, CDR2 FQGTGA. The length of the CDR3 is 13 residues. The CDR3 here is CASSLVGDNEQFF. The CDR3 DNA reads TGTGCCAGCAGCTTAGTAGGAGACAATGAGCAGTTCTTC.

This sequence joins TRBV7-9 and TRBJ2-1; tentatively, D is TRBD2 (6 bases). CDR1 and CDR2 from the germline V gene are SEHNR and FQNEAQ (reference sequence). This CDR3 comprises 15 residues. Trimming cost V 5 bases and J 0 bases, with 11 bases left between them. The CDR3: CASSLPTSSYNEQFF. Written as DNA, the CDR3 is TGTGCCAGCAGCCTTCCGACTAGCTCCTACAATGAGCAGTTCTTC.

This clone has a single count. The rearrangement links TRBV7-2 to TRBJ1-6; 8 bases align to TRBD1. With 3 bases clipped from V and 9 bases from J, the junction kept 4 bases outside the gene matches. The CDR3 totals 14 residues. Germline V gene sequence: CDR1 SGHTA, CDR2 FQGNSA. CDR3 protein: CASSLETGVSPLHF. For the CDR3, the DNA is TGTGCCAGCAGCTTGGAGACAGGGGTTTCACCCCTCCACTTT. The variable domain in full, with the rest retrieved from reference TRBV7-2 and TRBJ1-6, is GAGVSQSPSNKVTEKGKDVELRCDPISGHTALYWYRQSLGQGLEFLIYFQGNSAPDKSGLPSDRFSAERTGGSVSTLTIQRTQQEDSAVYLCASSLETGVSPLHFGNGTRLTVT.

This clone was seen a handful of times. Other DNA sequences in this sample translate to the same CDR3. The rearrangement links TRBV11-3 to TRBJ2-1; 10 bases are a match to TRBD2. Trimming removed 1 base from V and 3 bases from J; junction bases left unmatched: 3. The CDR3 is 16 residues long. The germline V gene encodes CDR1 SGHNT and CDR2 YENEEA. The CDR3 is CASSLGTSGVYNEQFF. The CDR3, as DNA: TGTGCCAGCAGCTTAGGGACTAGCGGAGTCTACAATGAGCAGTTCTTC.

This sequence joins TRBV2 and TRBJ2-5, with 9 bases fitting TRBD1. The J call is in doubt because the DNA end fits TRBJ2-7 better. Per germline, CDR1 SNHLY and CDR2 FYNNEI. This CDR3 has 20 residues. CDR3 sequence reads: CASMVEDLVFLDRGCYEQYF. CDR3 nucleotide sequence: TGTGCCAGCATGGTCGAGGATCTGGTCTTTTTGGACAGGGGTTGTTACGAGCAGTACTTC.

The chain recombines TRBV14 with TRBJ1-2; 10 bases are shared with TRBD1. Per germline, CDR1 SGHDN and CDR2 FVKESK. The junction had 8 bases not matched to a gene; V was cut back by 2 bases and J by 5 bases. The CDR3 spans 16 residues. The CDR3 DNA sequence: TGTGCCAGCAGCCAACGGGGACAGGGGCACCCTTATGGCTACACCTTC. Protein product: CASSQRGQGHPYGYTF.

The V call is TRBV7-8, the J call TRBJ2-5, with a weak D call TRBD2 (6 bases). The germline gives CDR1 SGHVS, CDR2 FQNEAQ. The CDR3 length is 13 residues. Trimming stripped 0 bases from V and 9 bases from J, with 11 bases between. Written as DNA, the CDR3 is TGTGCCAGCAGCTTAGCCATCGGAGGGGCCCAGTACTTC. It specifies CASSLAIGGAQYF.

The chain links TRBV28 to TRBJ2-1; perhaps TRBD2 as D (5 bases). This CDR3 is built from 12 residues. V lost 7 bases, J lost 6 bases, and 10 bases lay in between. CDR1 is MDHEN and CDR2 is SYDVKM in the germline V gene. CDR3 coding DNA: TGTGCCAGCATTTCAAGCGGCAATGAGCAGTTCTTC. It specifies CASISSGNEQFF. The whole variable domain, remainder taken from reference TRBV28 and TRBJ2-1, is DVKVTQSSRYLVKRTGEKVFLECVQDMDHENMFWYRQDPGLGLRLIYFSYDVKMKEKGDIPEGYSVSREKKERFSLILESASTNQTSMYLCASISSGNEQFFGPGTRLTVL.

Comments on this clone: A read error may produce the germline difference seen at one junction end. The chain carries TRBV7-7 and TRBJ2-2, with D perhaps TRBD1 (6 bases). Germline CDR1 SSHAT, CDR2 FNYEAQ (reference sequence). The CDR3 is 13 residues long. The CDR3 spells CASSHRVTGELFF. In DNA, the CDR3 is TGTGCTAGCAGCCACAGGGTCACCGGGGAGCTGTTTTTT.

V is TRBV27 and J is TRBJ1-2, with D possibly being TRBD1 (5 bases). CDR3 size: 13 residues. The germline CDR1 and CDR2 sequences are MNHEY and SMNVEV (reference sequence). Trimming stripped 4 bases from V and 3 bases from J, with 9 bases between. The chain's CDR3 is CASSSQGYYGYTF. CDR3 sequence (DNA): TGTGCCAGCAGTTCTCAGGGATACTATGGCTACACCTTC.

A few counts support this clone. V gene TRBV10-3 combines with J gene TRBJ2-7; 10 bases are shared with TRBD1. V dropped 3 bases and J dropped 3; count of bases not matched to a gene: 5. The CDR3 is made up of 15 amino acids. The germline gives CDR1 ENHRY, CDR2 SYGVKD. CDR3: CAISDPGQGRYEQYF. CDR3 coding DNA: TGTGCCATCAGTGACCCGGGACAGGGGCGCTACGAGCAGTACTTC.